The sequence of this TCR beta chain was determined in a study of shared clonotypes between healthy human individuals. Study as a whole: For every donor, three CD4 naive, three CD4 memory, two CD8 naive and one CD8 memory plates were used. Study-wide findings and caveats: Memory subsets had estimated richness that was generally smaller than that of naive subsets.

On this clone itself: The antigen remains undetermined.

Execution of the assay was at deep level. Generated by immunoSEQ multiplex PCR, the TCRdb table keeps only in-frame clones and is missing some. Seen here are about 2 million clones, about 94% observed once, and the top ten hold approximately 1.2%. Naive CD8 cells lacked CD45RO and underwent positive selection for CCR7, leaving out terminally differentiated effector memory CD45RA+ cells. Looked up from germline, CDR1 is SGHRS and CDR2 is YFSETQ. This CDR3 is 15 amino acids long. The V end was cut by 4 bases, the J end by 5 bases, with 19 bases between. The sample comprised naive CD8+ T cells sorted from blood. The TCR sequence derives from a man younger than 35 in good health. The rearrangement links TRBV5-1 to TRBJ2-7; possible D gene TRBD2, 6 bases. CDR3: CASSAEGTLTHEQYF. Written as DNA, the CDR3 is TGCGCCAGCAGCGCCGAGGGGACTTTGACCCACGAGCAGTACTTC.